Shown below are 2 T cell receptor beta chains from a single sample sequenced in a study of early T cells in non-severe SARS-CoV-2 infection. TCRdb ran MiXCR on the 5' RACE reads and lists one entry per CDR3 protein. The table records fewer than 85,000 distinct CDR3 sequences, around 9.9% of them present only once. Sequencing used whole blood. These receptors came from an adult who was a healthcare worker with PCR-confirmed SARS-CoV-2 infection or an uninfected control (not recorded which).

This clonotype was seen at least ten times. The CDR3 sequence is CASSPEGVEQYF. CDR3 DNA sequence: TGTGCCAGCAGCCCCGAGGGCGTCGAGCAGTACTTC. This chain connects TRBV7-9 to TRBJ2-7; TRBD2 is a possible D gene (5 bases). CDR3 length: 12 amino acids. CDR1 and CDR2 (germline): SEHNR, FQNEAQ (reference sequence). The germline V and J ends were trimmed by 5 bases and 6 bases, with 11 bases remaining between them.

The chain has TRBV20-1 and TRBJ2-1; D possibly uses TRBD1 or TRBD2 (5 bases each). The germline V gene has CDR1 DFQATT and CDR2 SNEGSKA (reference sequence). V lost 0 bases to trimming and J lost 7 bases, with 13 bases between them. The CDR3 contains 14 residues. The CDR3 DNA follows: TGCAGTGCTAGAGATCAGGGCCGCGGGAATGAGCAGTTCTTC. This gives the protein CSARDQGRGNEQFF.